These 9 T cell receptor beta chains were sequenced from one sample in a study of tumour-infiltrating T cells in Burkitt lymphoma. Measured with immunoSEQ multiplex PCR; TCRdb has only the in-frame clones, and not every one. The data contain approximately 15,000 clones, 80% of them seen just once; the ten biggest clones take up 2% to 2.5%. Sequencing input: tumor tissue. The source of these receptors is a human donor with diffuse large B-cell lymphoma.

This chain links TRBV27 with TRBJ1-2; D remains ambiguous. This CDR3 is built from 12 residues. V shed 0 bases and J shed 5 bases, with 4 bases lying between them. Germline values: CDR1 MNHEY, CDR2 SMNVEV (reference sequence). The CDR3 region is CASSLSGYGYTF. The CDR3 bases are TGTGCCAGCAGTTTATCAGGGTATGGCTACACCTTC.

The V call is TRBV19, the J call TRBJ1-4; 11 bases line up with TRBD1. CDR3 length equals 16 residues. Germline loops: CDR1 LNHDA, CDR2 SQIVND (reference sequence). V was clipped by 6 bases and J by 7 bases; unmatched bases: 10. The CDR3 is CASSFGQGASGEKLFF. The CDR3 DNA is TGTGCCAGTAGCTTCGGACAGGGGGCGAGTGGTGAAAAACTGTTTTTT.

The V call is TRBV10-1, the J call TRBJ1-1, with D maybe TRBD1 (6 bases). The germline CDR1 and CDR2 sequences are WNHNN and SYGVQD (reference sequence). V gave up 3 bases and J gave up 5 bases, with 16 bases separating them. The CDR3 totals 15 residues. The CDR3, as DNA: TGCGCCAGCAGTGAATGGGGACAACCGAGGACTGAAGCTTTCTTT. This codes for CASSEWGQPRTEAFF.

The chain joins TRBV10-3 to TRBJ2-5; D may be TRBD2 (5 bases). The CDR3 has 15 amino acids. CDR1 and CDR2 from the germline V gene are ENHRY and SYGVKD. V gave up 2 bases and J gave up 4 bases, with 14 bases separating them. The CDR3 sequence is CAISESPSLGETQYF. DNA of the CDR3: TGTGCCATCAGTGAGAGTCCTAGCCTAGGAGAGACCCAGTACTTC.

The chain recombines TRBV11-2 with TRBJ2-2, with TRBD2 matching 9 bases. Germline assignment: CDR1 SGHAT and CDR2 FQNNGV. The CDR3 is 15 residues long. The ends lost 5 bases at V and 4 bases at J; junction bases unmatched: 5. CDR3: CASSPTTSGTGELFF. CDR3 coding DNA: TGTGCCAGCAGCCCAACGACTAGCGGCACCGGGGAGCTGTTTTTT.

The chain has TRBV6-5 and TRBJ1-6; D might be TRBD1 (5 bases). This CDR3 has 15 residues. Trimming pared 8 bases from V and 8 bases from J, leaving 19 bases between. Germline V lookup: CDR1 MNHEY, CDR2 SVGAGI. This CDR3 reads CASSFRQGGDSPLHF. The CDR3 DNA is TGTGCCAGCTCGTTTCGTCAGGGAGGAGATTCACCCCTCCACTTT.

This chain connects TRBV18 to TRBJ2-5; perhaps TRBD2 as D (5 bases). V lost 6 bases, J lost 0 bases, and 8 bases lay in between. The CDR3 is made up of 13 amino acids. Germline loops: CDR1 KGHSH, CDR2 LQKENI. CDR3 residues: CASSGLYQETQYF. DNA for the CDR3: TGTGCCAGCTCCGGACTGTACCAAGAGACCCAGTACTTC.

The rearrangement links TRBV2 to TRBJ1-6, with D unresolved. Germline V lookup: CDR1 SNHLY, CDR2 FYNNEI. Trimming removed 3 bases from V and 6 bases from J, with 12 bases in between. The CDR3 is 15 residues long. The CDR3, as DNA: TGTGCCAGCAGTGAGGGGAGTTTGGGTAATTCACCCCTCCACTTT. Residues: CASSEGSLGNSPLHF.

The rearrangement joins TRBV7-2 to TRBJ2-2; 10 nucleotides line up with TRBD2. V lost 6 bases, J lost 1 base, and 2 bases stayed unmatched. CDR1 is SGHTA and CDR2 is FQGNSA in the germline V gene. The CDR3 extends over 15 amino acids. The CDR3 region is CASRRTSGNTGELFF. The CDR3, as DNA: TGTGCCAGCAGAAGGACTAGCGGGAACACCGGGGAGCTGTTTTTT.